The 28 T cell receptor beta chains presented below share a single source sample, sequenced in a study of graft-versus-host responses after intestinal transplantation. Sequencing was performed with immunoSEQ multiplex PCR; in TCRdb, only in-frame clones are kept and a portion is missing. Of about 1,400 clones listed, 80% to 90% are singletons. Sequenced material: PBMCs, taken around 33 days after intestinal transplant. The receptors derive from a human patient who received an intestinal transplant, so some T cells may come from the graft donor.

In the case of this clone: At one end the junction does not follow the germline gene, possibly because of a read error. The rearrangement joins TRBV4-1 to TRBJ1-1, with 9 bases that match TRBD1. Germline values: CDR1 MGHRA, CDR2 YSYEKL. The CDR3 runs to 15 residues. The CDR3 region is CASSEDRGKNTEAFF. The CDR3 nucleotides are TGCGCCAGCAGCGAAGACAGGGGGAAAAACACTGAAGCTTTCTTT.

The chain uses TRBV6-4 and TRBJ2-3; no clear D. The germline V gene encodes CDR1 MRHNA and CDR2 SNTAGT. This CDR3 spans 11 amino acids. V was cut by 7 bases and J by 7 bases, with 9 bases left in between. The CDR3 is CASNGRYTQYF. The CDR3, as DNA: TGTGCCAGCAATGGCAGGTATACGCAGTATTTT.

The chain combines TRBV7-9 with TRBJ2-7, with a weak D call TRBD2 (6 bases). The CDR3 is 14 residues long. With 2 bases removed from V and 4 bases from J, the gap between germline ends came to 12 bases. CDR1 SEHNR and CDR2 FQNEAQ come from the germline V gene (reference sequence). The CDR3 DNA is TGTGCCAGCAGCTTACCGGGGGACGGGTACGAGCAGTACTTC. As protein: CASSLPGDGYEQYF.

This clone was counted a single time. The J gene is TRBJ2-1, the V gene TRBV4-1, with D possibly TRBD2 on 6 matching bases. Looked up from germline, CDR1 is MGHRA and CDR2 is YSYEKL. The CDR3 extends over 12 amino acids. Between the trimmed V and J ends, which lost 4 bases and 15 bases, there was a span of 16 bases. This CDR3 reads CASSPDGGRRFF. CDR3 DNA: TGCGCCAGCAGCCCCGATGGAGGGAGGCGGTTCTTC.

The J gene is TRBJ2-7, the V gene TRBV21-1; the table names TRBD1, a call not compared with the DNA. TRBV21-1 is assigned pseudogene status. The CDR3 totals 11 residues. The CDR3 DNA reads as TGTGCCAGCAGCAGCCCGGACAGGGTAAAGGTC. It specifies CASSSPDRVKV.

The chain couples TRBV4-2 to TRBJ2-3, with 8 positions matching TRBD2. V was pared by 1 base and J by 2 bases, with 2 bases of the junction left unmatched. The germline CDR1 and CDR2 sequences are LGHNA and YNFKEQ. The CDR3 contains 15 residues. The CDR3: CASSQAGGPTDTQYF. In DNA, the CDR3 is TGTGCCAGCAGCCAAGCGGGAGGGCCCACAGATACGCAGTATTTT.

The V call is TRBV9, the J call TRBJ2-1; D perhaps matches TRBD2 (5 bases). The germline V gene has CDR1 SGDLS and CDR2 YYNGEE. The V and J ends lost 3 bases and 12 bases respectively, with 16 bases between them. This CDR3 has 13 amino acids. The CDR3 loop reads CASSAGQGGSQFF. DNA of the CDR3: TGTGCCAGCAGCGCGGGCCAAGGAGGTTCGCAGTTCTTC.

A note on this clone: This CDR3 fails to terminate in the conserved phenylalanine or tryptophan, so it likely reflects a read error. This chain joins TRBV30 and TRBJ2-7, with 8 bases matching TRBD2. The germline CDR1 and CDR2 sequences are GTSNPN and SVGIG (reference sequence). J lost 4 bases, V lost 7 bases, and 9 bases had no gene match. This CDR3 has 13 residues. The CDR3 is CASETSERYEQYL. DNA for the CDR3: TGTGCCTCGGAGACTAGCGAACGTTACGAGCAGTACCTC.

This chain connects TRBV4-2 to TRBJ2-7; perhaps TRBD2 as D (7 bases). V was clipped by 5 bases and J by 3 bases, with 26 bases between them. Germline V gives CDR1 LGHNA, CDR2 YNFKEQ. CDR3 size: 18 residues. The CDR3 nucleotides are TGTGCCAGCAGCTTGGGTGTTTCGGGGGGCCGGTTAGACTACGAGCAGTACTTC. Protein product: CASSLGVSGGRLDYEQYF.

V gene TRBV9 combines with J gene TRBJ2-3; 10 bases align to TRBD1. The J segment lost 0 bases and the V segment lost 5 bases, leaving 0 bases of the junction unmatched. The CDR3 length is 14 residues. The V gene's germline CDR1 is SGDLS and CDR2 YYNGEE. CDR3 in DNA: TGTGCCAGCAGGGGACAGGGGAGCACAGATACGCAGTATTTT. Protein product: CASRGQGSTDTQYF.

The chain combines TRBV6-4 with TRBJ2-5; 12 bases fit TRBD2. V lost 6 bases to trimming and J lost 1 base; unmatched junction nucleotides: 3. This CDR3 has 15 amino acids. Germline CDR1 MRHNA, CDR2 SNTAGT. CDR3 residues: CASSRLAGAQETQYF. The CDR3 nucleotides read TGTGCCAGCAGCCGACTAGCGGGGGCCCAAGAGACCCAGTACTTC.

The CDR3 spells CASSISGTYEQYF. In nucleotides, the CDR3 is TGTGCCAGTAGTATCTCCGGGACGTACGAGCAGTACTTC. V gene TRBV19 combines with J gene TRBJ2-7, with D possibly being TRBD1 or TRBD2 (5 bases each). Germline V gene sequence: CDR1 LNHDA, CDR2 SQIVND (reference sequence). This CDR3 has 13 residues. V was clipped by 3 bases and J by 4 bases, with 10 bases between them.

This chain connects TRBV28 to TRBJ2-5, with 7 positions matching TRBD2. The tail of the sequence fits TRBJ2-7 better, so the J call may be wrong. Germline loops: CDR1 MDHEN, CDR2 SYDVKM. The CDR3 has 14 amino acids. CDR3 protein: CASSLLWGGYEQYF. Written as DNA, the CDR3 is TGTGCCAGCAGTCTCCTTTGGGGGGGGTACGAGCAGTACTTC.

This chain connects TRBV6-4 to TRBJ2-7; unclear D gene. Germline CDR1 reads MRHNA; CDR2 reads SNTAGT. CDR3 length equals 13 residues. Trimming left V 2 bases short and J 6 bases short, with 11 bases between. DNA for the CDR3: TGTGCCAGCAGTGACAGTCTGGAAGGCGAGCAGTACTTC. Translating gives CASSDSLEGEQYF.

The rearrangement links TRBV19 to TRBJ1-2; D might be TRBD1 (6 bases). CDR1 is LNHDA and CDR2 is SQIVND in the germline V gene (reference sequence). Between the trimmed V and J ends, which lost 7 bases and 3 bases, there was a span of 15 bases. The length of the CDR3 is 14 residues. The CDR3 coding sequence is TGTGCCAGTACCAATGGACAGCACTACTATGGCTACACCTTC. It encodes CASTNGQHYYGYTF.

The rearrangement uses TRBV2 and TRBJ2-1, with TRBD1 matching over 8 bases. Germline CDR1 is SNHLY and CDR2 is FYNNEI. CDR3 length: 15 residues. V lost 8 bases and J lost 6; bases outside the gene matches: 12. The CDR3 DNA reads as TGTGCCAGCGCTGAAAGACATCAGGGGGCCAATGAGCAGTTCTTC. Its protein product is CASAERHQGANEQFF.

This clone came up once. The chain couples TRBV4-1 to TRBJ2-3; D might be TRBD2 (6 bases). The germline CDR1 and CDR2 sequences are MGHRA and YSYEKL. Trimming cost V 2 bases and J 4 bases, with 13 bases left between them. The CDR3 extends over 15 amino acids. The CDR3 loop is CASSQQVGGADTQYF. In DNA, the CDR3 is TGCGCCAGCAGCCAACAGGTCGGAGGGGCAGATACGCAGTATTTT.

The chain employs TRBV4-1 and TRBJ2-2; TRBD2 aligns across 12 bases. Germline CDR1 reads MGHRA; CDR2 reads YSYEKL. Trimming removed 3 bases from V and 6 bases from J; junction bases left unmatched: 14. The CDR3 has 19 residues. CDR3 loop: CASSQDPSGRALSAGELFF. The CDR3 DNA reads TGCGCCAGCAGCCAGGACCCTAGCGGGAGGGCCCTCAGTGCCGGGGAGCTGTTTTTT.

The chain links TRBV28 to TRBJ1-1; D is ambiguous. CDR3 length: 16 amino acids. Germline loops: CDR1 MDHEN, CDR2 SYDVKM. V lost 4 bases and J lost 5, with 20 bases in between. CDR3 sequence (DNA): TGTGCCAGCAGTTCAACGGCCGCCGGGGATGAAACTGAAGCTTTCTTT. Protein product: CASSSTAAGDETEAFF.

The chain carries TRBV15 and TRBJ2-7; tentatively, D is TRBD1 (5 bases). The CDR3 sequence is 13 residues long. Trimming left V 1 base short and J 2 bases short, with 6 bases between. In germline, CDR1 is LNHNV, CDR2 YYDKDF (reference sequence). Here the CDR3 DNA reads TGTGCCACCAGCAGAGGGACAACCTACGAGCAGTACTTC. As protein: CATSRGTTYEQYF. The full variable domain, rest sourced from reference TRBV15 and TRBJ2-7, is DAMVIQNPRYQVTQFGKPVTLSCSQTLNHNVMYWYQQKSSQAPKLLFHYYDKDFNNEADTPDNFQSRRPNTSFCFLDIRSPGLGDTAMYLCATSRGTTYEQYFGPGTRLTVT.

V and J are TRBV11-2 and TRBJ1-1; D perhaps matches TRBD1 (5 bases). The CDR3 length is 12 residues. The V and J ends lost 7 bases and 4 bases respectively, with 10 bases between them. Germline V CDR1 and CDR2: SGHAT, FQNNGV. CDR3 in amino acids: CASTGGGTEAFF. The CDR3, as DNA: TGTGCCAGCACGGGGGGTGGCACTGAAGCTTTCTTT. The entire variable domain, with the rest obtained from reference TRBV11-2 and TRBJ1-1, is as follows: EAGVAQSPRYKIIEKRQSVAFWCNPISGHATLYWYQQILGQGPKLLIQFQNNGVVDDSQLPKDRFSAERLKGVDSTLKIQPAKLEDSAVYLCASTGGGTEAFFGQGTRLTVV.

The gene calls are TRBV15 and TRBJ2-3; D is undetermined. V was shortened by 6 bases and J by 1 base, with 8 bases between the two germline ends. The CDR3 spans 13 residues. Per germline, CDR1 LNHNV and CDR2 YYDKDF (reference sequence). CDR3 nucleotide sequence: TGTGCCACCAGTCCTGTAGGCACAGATACGCAGTATTTT. Amino acids: CATSPVGTDTQYF. The full variable domain, its missing parts supplied by reference TRBV15 and TRBJ2-3, is DAMVIQNPRYQVTQFGKPVTLSCSQTLNHNVMYWYQQKSSQAPKLLFHYYDKDFNNEADTPDNFQSRRPNTSFCFLDIRSPGLGDTAMYLCATSPVGTDTQYFGPGTRLTVL.

The chain employs TRBV5-4 and TRBJ1-1, with D perhaps matching TRBD1 (6 bases). The ends were cut back, 5 bases at V and 1 base at J, with 15 bases in the middle. Germline CDR1 SGHNT, CDR2 YYREEE (reference sequence). CDR3 length equals 15 residues. Here the CDR3 DNA reads TGTGCCAGCAGTTTAATGGGGGCGGGGAACACTGAAGCTTTCTTT. Protein sequence: CASSLMGAGNTEAFF.

The V and J genes are TRBV11-2 and TRBJ2-1; tentative D call: TRBD2 (6 bases). Trimming stripped 1 base from V and 4 bases from J, with 14 bases between. The CDR3 loop spans 16 amino acids. Germline loops: CDR1 SGHAT, CDR2 FQNNGV. This CDR3 reads CASSLGPLGGYNEQFF. The CDR3 region has the DNA TGTGCCAGCAGCTTAGGACCCTTGGGGGGTTACAATGAGCAGTTCTTC.

The rearrangement uses TRBV11-1 and TRBJ1-5; TRBD1 aligns across 8 bases. With V trimmed by 4 bases and J by 3 bases, 5 bases remained unmatched. Germline V gene data show CDR1 as SGHAT and CDR2 as FQDESV (reference sequence). CDR3 length equals 15 residues. The CDR3 DNA follows: TGTGCCAGCAGCTCTACAGGGGGTTCCAATCAGCCCCAGCATTTT. As protein: CASSSTGGSNQPQHF.

The chain recombines TRBV27 with TRBJ1-6, with unresolved D. The germline gives CDR1 MNHEY, CDR2 SMNVEV (reference sequence). This CDR3 is built from 15 residues. V was cut by 6 bases and J by 7 bases, with 16 bases left in between. The CDR3 coding sequence is TGTGCCAGCAGCACCCCCCAGGTCCCCAATTCACCCCTCCACTTT. Translating gives CASSTPQVPNSPLHF.

The rearrangement uses TRBV4-3 and TRBJ2-6; 10 bases are a match to TRBD2. This CDR3 is 18 amino acids long. Trimming took 1 base from V and 0 from J; bases not matched to a gene: 3. Germline values: CDR1 LGHNA, CDR2 YSLEER. Here the CDR3 DNA reads TGCGCCAGCAGCCAAGCTACTAGCGGGGTCTCTGGGGCCAACGTCCTGACTTTC. Its protein product is CASSQATSGVSGANVLTF.

The genes are TRBV11-3 and TRBJ2-1; D remains ambiguous. This CDR3 has 13 amino acids. Germline V lookup: CDR1 SGHNT, CDR2 YENEEA. With 1 base removed from V and 7 bases from J, the gap between germline ends came to 8 bases. CDR3 DNA: TGTGCCAGCAGCTTAGTTCCCGGGAATGAGCAGTTCTTC. It codes for CASSLVPGNEQFF.